This T cell receptor beta chain was sequenced during a study of T cell responses to AZD1222 COVID-19 vaccine. Whole-study findings and limits: Spike-specific TCR breadth and depth went up after people got two AZD1222 doses. Across spike, vaccine-associated CD4 TCRs were found, dominant at 160-218 and 743-854. Reports say nearly half of spike-specific TCRs go after unmutated variant regions. Repertoire sampling happened only post peak T cell response.

Remarks on this clone: What it recognizes is unknown.

Repertoires were generated with immunoSEQ multiplex PCR, while TCRdb's copy carries only in-frame clones and drops some. In the table there are 80,000 or so clones, 75% to 95% of which are singletons. The CDR3 has 15 residues. V was pared by 7 bases and J by 5 bases, with 18 bases between. Looked up from germline, CDR1 is MNHEY and CDR2 is SVGAGI. The genes are TRBV6-5 and TRBJ2-1; the D gene could be TRBD1 or TRBD2 (6 bases each). The specimen was peripheral blood, collected on day 0 of MenACWY control vaccination. This TCR came from an adult in good health. CDR3 residues: CASTFQTRGDNEQFF. The CDR3 region has the DNA TGTGCCAGCACATTCCAGACTAGGGGGGACAATGAGCAGTTCTTC.